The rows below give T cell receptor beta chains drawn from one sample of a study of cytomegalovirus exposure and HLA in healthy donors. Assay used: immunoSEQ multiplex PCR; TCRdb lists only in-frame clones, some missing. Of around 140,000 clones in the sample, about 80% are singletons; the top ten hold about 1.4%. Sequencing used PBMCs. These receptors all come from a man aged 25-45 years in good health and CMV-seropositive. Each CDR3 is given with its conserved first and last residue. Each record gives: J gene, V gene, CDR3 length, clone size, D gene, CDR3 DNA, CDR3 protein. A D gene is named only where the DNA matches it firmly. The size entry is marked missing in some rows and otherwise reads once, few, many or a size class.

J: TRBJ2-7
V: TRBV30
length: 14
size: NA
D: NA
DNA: TGTGCCTGCCACCCTGAAGGACAGACCTACGAGCAGTACTTC
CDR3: CACHPEGQTYEQYF

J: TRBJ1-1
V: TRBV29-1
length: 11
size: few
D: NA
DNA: TGCAGCGGAACAGCAAACACTGAAGCTTTCTTT
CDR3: CSGTANTEAFF

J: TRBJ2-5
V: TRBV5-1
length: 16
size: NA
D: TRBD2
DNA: TGCGCCAGCAGCTGGAGGACTAGCGGGGGGCAAGAGACCCAGTACTTC
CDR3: CASSWRTSGGQETQYF

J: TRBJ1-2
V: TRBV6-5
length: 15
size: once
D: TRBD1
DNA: TGTGCCAGCAGTTACTCGGCGGGACAGATCTATGGCTACACCTTC
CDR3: CASSYSAGQIYGYTF

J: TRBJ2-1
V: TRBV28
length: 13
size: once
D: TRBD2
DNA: TGTGCTTTAGCGGGACGCTCCTACAATGAGCAGTTCTTC
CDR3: CALAGRSYNEQFF

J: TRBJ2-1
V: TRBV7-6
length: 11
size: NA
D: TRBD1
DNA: TGTGCCAGCAGCCCAGGGGGTGAGCAGTTCTTC
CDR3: CASSPGGEQFF

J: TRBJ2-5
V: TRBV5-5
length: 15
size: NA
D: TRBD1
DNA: TGTGCCAGCAGCTCCGGGACAGGTGTCCAAGAGACCCAGTACTTC
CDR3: CASSSGTGVQETQYF

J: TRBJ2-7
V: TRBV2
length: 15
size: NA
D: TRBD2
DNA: TGTGCCAGCAGCCTATCTAGCGGGAGGTGGGACGAGCAGTACTTC
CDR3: CASSLSSGRWDEQYF

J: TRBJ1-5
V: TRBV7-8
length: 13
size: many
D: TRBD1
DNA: TGTGCCAGCAGCGTACAGGGGGGTCAGCCCCAGCATTTT
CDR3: CASSVQGGQPQHF

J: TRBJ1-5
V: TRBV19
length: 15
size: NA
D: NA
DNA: TGTGCCAGTAGCGTACAGACCTCGGGCAATCAGCCCCAGCATTTT
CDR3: CASSVQTSGNQPQHF

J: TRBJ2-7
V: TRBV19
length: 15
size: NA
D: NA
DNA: TGTGCCAGTAGTATAGGCCAACAGGCTTCCTACGAGCAGTACTTC
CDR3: CASSIGQQASYEQYF

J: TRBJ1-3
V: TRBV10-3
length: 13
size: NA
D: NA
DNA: TGTGCCATCGGGGGGGGCACTGGAAACACCATATATTTT
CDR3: CAIGGGTGNTIYF

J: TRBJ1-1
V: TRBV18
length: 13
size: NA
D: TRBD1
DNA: TGTGCCAGCTCCGGGACAGTTAACACTGAAGCTTTCTTT
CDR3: CASSGTVNTEAFF

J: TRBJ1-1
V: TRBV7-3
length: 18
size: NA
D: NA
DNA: TGTGCCAGCAGCTTACTAAGTCCTCTGATAGACATGAACACTGAAGCTTTCTTT
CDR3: CASSLLSPLIDMNTEAFF

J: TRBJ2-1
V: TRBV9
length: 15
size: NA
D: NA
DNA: TGTGCCAGCAGCGTAGGGCGGGGCTCCTACAATGAGCAGTTCTTC
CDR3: CASSVGRGSYNEQFF

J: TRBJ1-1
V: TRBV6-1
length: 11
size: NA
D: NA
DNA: TGTGCCAGCAGTGAATTAGGGGTGGCTTTCTTT
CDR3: CASSELGVAFF

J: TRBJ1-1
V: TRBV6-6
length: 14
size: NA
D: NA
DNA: TGTGCCAGCAGTTACACGGAGGTGAGTACCGAAGCTTTCTTT
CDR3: CASSYTEVSTEAFF

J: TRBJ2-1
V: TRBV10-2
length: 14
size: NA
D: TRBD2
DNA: TGCGCCAGCAGGACTAGCGGGGGGCCCAATGAGCAGTTCTTC
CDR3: CASRTSGGPNEQFF

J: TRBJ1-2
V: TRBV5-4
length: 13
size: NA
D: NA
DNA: TGTGCCAGCAGCTTGGAGAAAGCATATGGCTACACCTTC
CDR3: CASSLEKAYGYTF

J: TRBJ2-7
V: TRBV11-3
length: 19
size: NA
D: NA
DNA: TGTGCCAGCAGCTCGCCTCGGACCGGTAAGCGGACGAGCTCCTACGAGCAGTACTTC
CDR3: CASSSPRTGKRTSSYEQYF

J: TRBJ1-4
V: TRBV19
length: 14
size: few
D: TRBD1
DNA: TGTGCCAGTAGTATAGGGACAGGGGAGGAAAAACTGTTTTTT
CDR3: CASSIGTGEEKLFF

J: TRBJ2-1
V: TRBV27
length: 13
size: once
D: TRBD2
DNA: TGTGCCAGCAGGGGACTAGCCCACAATGAGCAGTTCTTC
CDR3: CASRGLAHNEQFF

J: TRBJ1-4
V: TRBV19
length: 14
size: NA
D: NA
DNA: TGTGCCAGTAGTCCGCGGACAGACAATGAAAAACTGTTTTTT
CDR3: CASSPRTDNEKLFF

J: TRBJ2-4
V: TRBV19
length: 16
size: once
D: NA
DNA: TGTGCCAGTAGTATTCGTCAGGGTTTCGGCAAAAACATTCAGTACTTC
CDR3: CASSIRQGFGKNIQYF

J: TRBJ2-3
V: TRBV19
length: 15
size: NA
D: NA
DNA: TGTGCCACTCTAGACCGGGGGAGAGGAACAGATACGCAGTATTTT
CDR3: CATLDRGRGTDTQYF

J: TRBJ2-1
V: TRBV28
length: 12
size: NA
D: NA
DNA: TGTGCCAGCAGTTCCTTCAAGCATGAGCAGTTCTTC
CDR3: CASSSFKHEQFF

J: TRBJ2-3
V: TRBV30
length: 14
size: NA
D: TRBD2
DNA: TGTGCCTGGAGTGGCGGCGGGGGGCCGGATACGCAGTATTTT
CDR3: CAWSGGGGPDTQYF

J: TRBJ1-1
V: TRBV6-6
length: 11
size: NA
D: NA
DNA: TGTGCCAGCAGTTTGGCCCCCCAAGCTTTCTTT
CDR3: CASSLAPQAFF

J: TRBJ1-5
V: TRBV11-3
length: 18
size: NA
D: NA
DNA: TGTGCCAGCACCTTTTCAGGCCTCTACCTTGTTTACAATCAGCCCCAGCATTTT
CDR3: CASTFSGLYLVYNQPQHF

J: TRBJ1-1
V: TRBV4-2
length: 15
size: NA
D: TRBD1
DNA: TGTGCCAGCAGCCCCGGTGCAGGGGGGAACACTGAAGCTTTCTTT
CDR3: CASSPGAGGNTEAFF

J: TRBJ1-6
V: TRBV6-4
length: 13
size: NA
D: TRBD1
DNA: TGTGCCACCGTGACAGGGGAGAGGTCACCCCTCCACTTT
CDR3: CATVTGERSPLHF

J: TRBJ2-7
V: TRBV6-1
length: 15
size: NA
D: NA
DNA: TGTGCCAGCAGTGAAATGACTGGCGGGATCTACGAGCAGTACTTC
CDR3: CASSEMTGGIYEQYF

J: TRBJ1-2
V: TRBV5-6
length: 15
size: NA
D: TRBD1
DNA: TGTGCCAGCAGCTTGTGGGCAGGGGGGAACTATGGCTACACCTTC
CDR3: CASSLWAGGNYGYTF

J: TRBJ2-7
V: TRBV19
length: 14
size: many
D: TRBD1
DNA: TGTGCCAGTAGTCCAGGGGGCGCGGTTCCCGAGCAGTACTTC
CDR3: CASSPGGAVPEQYF

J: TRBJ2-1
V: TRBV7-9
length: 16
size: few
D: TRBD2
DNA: TGTGCCAGCAGCTCAGAGACTAGCGGGAGGAACAATGAGCAGTTCTTC
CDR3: CASSSETSGRNNEQFF

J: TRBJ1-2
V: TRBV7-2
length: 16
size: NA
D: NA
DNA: TGTGCCAGCAGCTTAGCGATGGCGGGGACTAACTATGGCTACACCTTC
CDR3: CASSLAMAGTNYGYTF

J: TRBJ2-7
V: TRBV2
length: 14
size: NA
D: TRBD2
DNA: TGTGCCAGCAGAGGGAGGACTAGCGGTTACGAGCAGTACTTC
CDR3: CASRGRTSGYEQYF